This T cell receptor beta chain was profiled in a study of cytomegalovirus exposure and HLA in healthy donors (dated by TCRdb to about 2017). For context, the study as a whole: An earlier analysis of some 550 of the donors reported 250 to 350 Gb of sequence data and 117 million unique TCR beta sequences from 150 million to 200 million T cells. Roughly 300 gigabases of sequencing data and around 87 million unique TCR sequences were included in an early release covering about 620 HLA-typed donors. Of the roughly 390 genotyped donors, over 70% fell in the genetic ancestry cluster associated with self-reported Caucasian donors. The study aimed to test whether signatures of past pathogen exposure could be identified by cataloging public T cell receptors. Using immunosequencing, the study profiled T cell repertoires from around 670 subjects and related those repertoires to cytomegalovirus serostatus. Besides the first cohort of approximately 670 subjects, a separate validation cohort made up of over 100 different subjects was used. The study combined high-throughput TCR immunosequencing, statistical association of individual TCRs with disease status, and machine learning to predict cytomegalovirus infection status. To study patterns of TCR occurrence, a later analysis re-analyzed previously published TCR beta repertoires from hundreds of donors and added high-resolution HLA genotyping. In the later analysis, no new phenotypic data were used to find candidate immune exposures; instead, reliance was placed on TCR beta sequences and their occurrence across donors. In an earlier analysis of 587 of the donors, high-throughput TCR beta sequencing was used to judge whether each TCR beta V gene segment behaved as functional or pseudogenic. Donor age, sex, ethnicity and CMV serostatus were compiled alongside the repertoire data. A later genetic analysis took genome-wide SNP genotypes for about 55% of the roughly 670 donors and used that subset as a discovery cohort. All discovery cohort repertoires had been generated on a single sequencing platform. HLA typing included class I and class II loci at four-digit resolution. Typing coverage differed by locus: A, B, C, DRB1 and DQB1 were typed in roughly 620-640 donors, DQA1 in roughly 510, DPA1 in around 580, and DPB1 in approximately 450. A handful of DR-DQ haplotypes were handled as single units for association and clustering because linkage in the cohort was strong. Among 398 genotyped donors of the cohort, an average of about 240,000 unique TCR beta nucleotide sequences were sequenced per donor, about a sixth of them non-productive. Points the paper makes about the study in general: According to the authors, the approach could potentially be generalized to other disease states and immunological phenotypes. Because some donors lacked HLA typing at each locus, the association tests relied only on the typed subset. CMV serostatus was the only immune exposure information available for the cohort. A later genetic analysis associated a missense DCLRE1C variant with V-gene and J-gene trimming of TCR beta chains, and an independent cohort replicated the association. Specific HLA alleles were associated with more than 15,000 TCR beta sequences at a false discovery rate of 0.05 in a later analysis. In a later analysis, HLA-associated TCR beta chains showed more clonal expansion and lower generation probabilities than non-associated chains that were equally common. This cohort had only TCR beta chains sequenced, and the lack of alpha or paired-chain data limited which features could be detected. Several of the top co-occurrence clusters appeared to be linked to parvovirus B19, influenza, CMV and Epstein-Barr virus, according to a later analysis. According to a later genetic analysis, donors in an Asian-associated ancestry cluster had fewer N-insertions in productive TCRs than the roughly 670-donor mean. According to a later analysis, TCR association rates differed among HLA loci, with DRB1 alleles showing the most associated TCRs and HLA-C alleles showing the fewest. Cytomegalovirus status was reported to be diagnosed by the classifier with high specificity and sensitivity in both the original and validation cohorts. Linkage disequilibrium might explain the correlated functional status among segregating V segments, but an unknown experimental factor could not be ruled out. A further reported finding was that TCR beta sequences accurately predicted the HLA-A and HLA-B alleles for most subjects in the first cohort. Broadly in line with IMGT annotations, most TCR beta V segments showed up in productive rearrangements about 87% or about 30% of the time in an earlier analysis of approximately 640 of the donors. In vitro tests confirmed that three of the cytomegalovirus-associated TCR beta chains recognize cytomegalovirus antigens. A total of 150 or so TCR beta chains were listed by the study as associated with cytomegalovirus. Because counts were too low, seventeen rarely observed V segments, including chromosome 9 orphons, were excluded from the earlier analysis of 587 of the donors. When HLA alleles, especially DR and DQ, strongly co-occurred, TCR associations were difficult to assign to individual alleles. According to a later analysis, most CMV-associated TCR beta chains appeared to be HLA-restricted, and the HLA associations seemed to be driven largely by CMV exposure. Most TCR sequences were observed very rarely across donors, whereas some public TCRs were present in many individuals. Some IMGT-functional V segments, including TRBV6-2 and TRBV6-3, could not be told apart with the 87-base-pair reads, so those segments were excluded. The presence/absence analyses assumed that sequencing depth was roughly uniform across donors, and that assumption may not be true. A cluster of highly shared sequence variants was judged likely to be a technical artifact of the sequencing pipeline.

In total, roughly 670 healthy bone marrow donors made up the cohort. At the time of sampling, every cohort member was nominally healthy, though immune exposures that went unrecorded were likely present. The donor tested CMV seronegative and was one of the 352 seronegative cohort members. Every donor gave a peripheral blood sample, and the peripheral blood mononuclear cells from that sample were used for TCR beta sequencing. The Qiagen DNeasy Blood Extraction Kit was used to extract genomic DNA from the blood cell samples. Points on this clone: Its antigen is still unknown. Nothing much larger sits one base from this clone, and base qualities are not available.

The junction shows trimming of 1 base on V and 4 bases on J, plus 11 bases between the germline ends. The germline V gene specifies SGHTA as CDR1 and FQGNSA as CDR2. The CDR3 holds 15 amino acids from the cysteine to the phenylalanine. Only the CDR3 DNA stays, 45 bases, in frame from base 1. Library generation was performed with the immunoSEQ multiplex PCR assay. The multiplex PCR relied on a mix of 60 forward primers for TCR Vbeta segments and 13 reverse primers for TCR Jbeta segments. The CDR3 region of rearranged TCR beta genes was amplified from genomic DNA by a multiplex PCR assay. Amplified TCR beta libraries were sequenced as 87-base-pair reads on the Illumina HiSeq System. In the authors' own workflow: A later analysis counted tens of millions of unique TCR beta chains across the 550 to 800 repertoires, and approximately 11 million of these chains were shared by at least two donors. Raw reads were error-corrected and collapsed into unique sequences by a nearest-neighbor algorithm in which closely related sequences were merged to remove PCR and sequencing errors. Alignment of CDR3 sequences to IMGT reference sequences was used to assign V, D and J gene segments. For a sequence to be retained, a match of at least six nucleotides was required to both a V gene segment and a J gene segment. A rearrangement counted as productive if the CDR3 had no stop codons and remained in frame with V and J, and every other rearrangement counted as non-productive. Following IMGT convention, CDR3 was defined as the stretch from the second conserved V-encoded cysteine to the conserved J-encoded phenylalanine. The earlier analysis of a few hundred of the donors excluded any sequence lacking an unambiguous match to a single V gene segment. An earlier analysis of several hundred of the donors classified V segments as functional when productive rearrangements were above 56.7% and as segregating when the standard deviation between donors was above 5%. To diagnose cytomegalovirus status from the catalog of TCR beta chain sequences, a statistical classification framework was built. In a later analysis, V and J genes were assigned by comparing TCR nucleotide sequences against IMGT/GENE-DB human TR gene sequences. A later analysis assigned CDR3 sequences and most-parsimonious VDJ recombination scenarios with the TCRdist pipeline. In a later analysis, each TCR beta chain was defined by its CDR3 amino acid sequence together with its V-gene family, and reads lacking a unique V-gene family were excluded. To address suspected cross-contamination and a sequencing artifact, a later analysis removed approximately 590 highly shared, low-generation-probability nucleotide sequences. In a later analysis, a clonal expansion index for each public chain was calculated from normalized within-repertoire ranks of inferred template counts. In a later analysis, generation probabilities were computed using a VDJ recombination model fitted to out-of-frame rearrangements, and the results were checked against IGoR. In a later analysis, TCR-TCR, TCR-HLA and TCR-CMV co-occurrence was scored with hypergeometric tests, and a repertoire-size bias correction was applied to TCR pairs. In a later analysis, false discovery rates were estimated by permuting HLA or CMV assignments 20 times. In a later analysis, co-occurring TCRs were grouped using DBSCAN, with TCRdist sequence similarity added in when clustering inside HLA-allele-positive subsets. Repertoires with fewer than 30,000 or more than 120,000 public chains were left out of co-occurrence clustering, as were five repertoires with anomalous nucleotide sharing. Sourced from immuneACCESS, this table was stored by TCRdb with only in-frame sequences that have V and J called. A share of the clones is absent; for the studies checked, an unresolved V gene accounts for under half, and the remainder has no known explanation. V and J calls and clone size come straight from that table; D and trimming were deduced from the DNA. The sample includes 120,000 or so clones, with about four fifths observed a single time. Jointly, the top ten make up 1.8% of the sample.

The rearrangement joined TRBV7-2 to TRBJ1-5, and perhaps TRBD1 as D gene, on 5 matching bases. The sequence was obtained from a man aged 18 to 29 in good health and CMV-seronegative. What was sequenced was PBMCs. The nucleotide sequence is given as TGTGCCAGCAGCTTAGAAATTCAGGGAAATCAGCCCCAGCATTTT. The encoded protein is CASSLEIQGNQPQHF.